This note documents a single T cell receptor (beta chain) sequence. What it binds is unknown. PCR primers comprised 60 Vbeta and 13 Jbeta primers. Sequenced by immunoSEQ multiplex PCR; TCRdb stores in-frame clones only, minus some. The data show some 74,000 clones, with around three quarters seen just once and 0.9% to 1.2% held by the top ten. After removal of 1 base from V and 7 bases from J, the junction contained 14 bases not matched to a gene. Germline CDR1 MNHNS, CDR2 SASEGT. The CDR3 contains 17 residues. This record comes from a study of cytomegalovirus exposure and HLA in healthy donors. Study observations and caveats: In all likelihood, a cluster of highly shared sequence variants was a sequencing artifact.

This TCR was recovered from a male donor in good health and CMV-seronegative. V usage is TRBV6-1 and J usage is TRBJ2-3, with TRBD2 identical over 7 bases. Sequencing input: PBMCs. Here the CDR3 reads CASSEDGAGVSPNTQYF. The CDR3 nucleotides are TGTGCCAGCAGTGAAGATGGGGCGGGAGTATCTCCCAATACGCAGTATTTT.